Listed below are T cell receptor beta chains from one sample, sequenced in a study of T cells after yellow fever vaccination. TCRdb re-analysed the 5' RACE reads in MiXCR, keeping a single row per CDR3 protein. Among about 130,000 distinct CDR3 sequences, approximately 7% were seen once, and the ten largest hold just under 2.5%. The specimen comprised CD4+ T cells sorted from PBMCs, sampled less than 11 days after the first yellow fever vaccination. The receptors come from a man between 18 and 35 years old who received the YFV17D yellow fever vaccine. CDR3s leave out the opening cysteine and the closing phenylalanine or tryptophan.

v_call cdr3_aa
TRBV10-3 AISEGRGTTNYGYT
TRBV28 ASRQGIGSNQPQH
TRBV7-2 ASSRGGQRNQPQH
TRBV20-1 SASPGGGAWTEAF
TRBV7-2 ASSKQGYGYT
TRBV7-6 ASSVQTGTEAF
TRBV7-3 ASSLNYNEQF
TRBV3-1 ASSQSRVVNTEAF
TRBV5-1 ASSLAPPGTVKSEAF
TRBV10-3 AISDRENTEAF
TRBV4-2 ASSQEAAKNTEAF
TRBV7-2 ASSLGGASEEQY
TRBV20-1 SARGAGGPYNEQF
TRBV4-3 ASSQDPRPTGGEKLF
TRBV7-2 ASSPTLSHSRHEQF
TRBV12-3/TRBV12-4 ASSSRSGLAEGY
TRBV7-2 ASSLGPRTGYT
TRBV12-3/TRBV12-4 ASSFPASYNEQF
TRBV21-1 ASSKDSRDIRWF
TRBV5-6 ASSSRDRDQPQH
TRBV7-2 ASSWFTDTQY
TRBV12-3/TRBV12-4 ASRPVGAGELF
TRBV6-1 ASRTTDGSYNSPLH
TRBV5-1 ASNYRGNGMNTEAF
TRBV6-1 ASSRQEVASGNTIY
TRBV7-2 ASSRAVGKETQY
TRBV7-2 ASSFFGEAF
TRBV5-6 ASSLLAGGNTGEPF
TRBV5-1 ASSRTASSYEQY
TRBV12-3/TRBV12-4 ASSCGGSTDTQY
TRBV20-1 SARARQDLVGAF
TRBV3-1 ASSQTSGGATGELF
TRBV5-1 ASSLWVLQIDSGANVLT
TRBV10-3 ASWDWRDGSEQF
TRBV4-1 ASRTGTGPSPGANVLT
TRBV20-1 SARRGTGGQTQY
TRBV18 ASSPGLTGELF
TRBV12-3/TRBV12-4 ASSVQVPNTGELF
TRBV12-3/TRBV12-4 ASSSRTQASSGNTIY
TRBV20-1 SARDALGEETQY
TRBV7-9 ASSRKQGRTEAF
TRBV5-1 ASSLTADSGNTIY
TRBV19 ASSERQYLKAF
TRBV18 ASSPGETLEKLF
TRBV4-3 ASSQLQENTEAF
TRBV5-1 ASSLMGQLSGANVLT
TRBV5-1 ASSLAEDTGELF
TRBV14 ASSRSDRGSNTGELF
TRBV20-1 SANPQPEAF
TRBV2 ASGQERESTDTQY
TRBV18 ASSIQDRAKGNEQF
TRBV7-8 ASSRGRVQETQY